Given below is one T cell receptor beta chain in context. Libraries were prepared by immunoSEQ multiplex PCR; TCRdb keeps only in-frame clonotypes and omits some of them. Among about 440,000 clones listed, around 90% were seen once. The CDR3 length is 12 residues. V was cut by 4 bases and J by 2 bases, with 4 bases left in between. Germline-derived CDR1 and CDR2 are KGHDR and SFDVKD. This entry belongs to a study of Ad26.COV2.S vaccination and SARS-CoV-2 variants. The treatment: over 15 received Ad26.COV2.S at low or high dose, single or two shots; 5 received placebo; per-sample allocation not given. Collection of the samples took place on day 63 after the first injection of vaccine or placebo. In the vaccine, an Ad26 vector expressed the SARS-CoV-2 spike of the Wuhan strain.

The chain is built from TRBV24-1 and TRBJ1-2; D gene uncertain. The specimen comprised peripheral blood, sampled in a trial of Ad26.COV2.S vaccine versus placebo. The TCR was taken from a person aged 18-65 years who received the Ad26.COV2.S COVID-19 vaccine or a placebo. This CDR3 reads CATSEWNYGYTF. The CDR3 DNA follows: TGTGCCACCAGTGAATGGAACTATGGCTACACCTTC.